One and the same sample provided the 6 T cell receptor beta chains below, sequenced in a study of technical replicates of blood from a handful of donors. Generated by immunoSEQ multiplex PCR, the TCRdb table keeps only in-frame clones and is missing some. Of approximately 94,000 clones in the sample, 90% to 96% were seen once. The source material was T cells isolated from PBMCs. The receptor set was obtained from a human donor in good health.

The genes are TRBV19 and TRBJ2-5; D is unclear. Germline loops: CDR1 LNHDA, CDR2 SQIVND (reference sequence). V was cut by 6 bases and J by 7 bases, with 15 bases left in between. The CDR3 extends over 13 amino acids. The CDR3: CASSEQVLGTQYF. The CDR3 DNA sequence: TGTGCCAGTAGCGAGCAGGTGCTGGGGACCCAGTACTTC.

The chain joins TRBV19 to TRBJ2-7; possibly TRBD1 for D (6 bases). This CDR3 contains 14 residues. Germline V gene sequence: CDR1 LNHDA, CDR2 SQIVND (reference sequence). Between the trimmed V and J ends, which lost 2 bases and 4 bases, there was a span of 12 bases. The CDR3 nucleotides read TGTGCCAGTAGTATACTGGGGGCTCAATACGAGCAGTACTTC. This encodes CASSILGAQYEQYF. Full variable domain (rest looked up from reference TRBV19 and TRBJ2-7): DGGITQSPKYLFRKEGQNVTLSCEQNLNHDAMYWYRQDPGQGLRLIYYSQIVNDFQKGDIAEGYSVSREKKESFPLTVTSAQKNPTAFYLCASSILGAQYEQYFGPGTRLTVT.

This rearrangement joins TRBV7-3 to TRBJ2-2; D gene uncertain. There are 14 residues in the CDR3. Germline CDR1 SGHTA, CDR2 FQGTGA. Trimming removed 2 bases at V and 5 bases at J, with 9 bases between. CDR3 sequence reads: CASSLSGDTGELFF. CDR3 coding DNA: TGTGCCAGCAGCTTATCTGGAGATACCGGGGAGCTGTTTTTT.

The chain carries TRBV5-1 and TRBJ1-2, with 8 bases identical to TRBD1. The CDR3 length is 17 residues. Germline CDR1 is SGHRS and CDR2 is YFSETQ. V lost 7 bases, J lost 5 bases, and 19 bases stayed unmatched. CDR3 sequence: CASRENSGQVKGYGYTF. The CDR3 DNA is TGCGCCAGCCGGGAAAACTCGGGACAGGTGAAAGGATATGGCTACACCTTC.

J is TRBJ1-5 and V is TRBV4-1, with unresolved D. The germline gives CDR1 MGHRA, CDR2 YSYEKL. The CDR3 extends over 15 amino acids. Trimming removed 2 bases from V and 4 bases from J, with 12 bases in between. CDR3 protein: CASSQNAGLNQPQHF. The CDR3 DNA reads TGCGCCAGCAGCCAAAATGCGGGTTTAAATCAGCCCCAGCATTTT.

This chain joins TRBV19 and TRBJ2-7, with a tentative D call TRBD2 (6 bases). CDR3 length: 16 amino acids. In germline, CDR1 is LNHDA, CDR2 SQIVND (reference sequence). Trimming took off 5 bases at V and 6 bases at J, with 23 bases between the two ends. The CDR3 loop reads CASSDTLWTTHLEQYF. CDR3 nucleotide sequence: TGTGCCAGTAGTGATACCCTCTGGACTACTCATCTCGAGCAGTACTTC.